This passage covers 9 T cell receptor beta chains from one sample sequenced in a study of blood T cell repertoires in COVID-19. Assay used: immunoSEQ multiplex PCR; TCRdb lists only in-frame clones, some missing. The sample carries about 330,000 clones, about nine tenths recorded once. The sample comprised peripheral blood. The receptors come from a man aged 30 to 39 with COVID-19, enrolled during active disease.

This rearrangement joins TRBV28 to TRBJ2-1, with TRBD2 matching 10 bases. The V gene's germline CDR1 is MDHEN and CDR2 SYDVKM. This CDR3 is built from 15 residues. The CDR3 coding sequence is TGTGCGTCGACTAGCGGGTCTCCCGTGGCCAATGAGCAGTTCTTC. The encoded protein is CASTSGSPVANEQFF.

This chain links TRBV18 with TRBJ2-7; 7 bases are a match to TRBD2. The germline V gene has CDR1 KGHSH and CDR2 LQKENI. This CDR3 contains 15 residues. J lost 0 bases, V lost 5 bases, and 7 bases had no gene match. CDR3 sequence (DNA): TGTGCCAGCTCAAGCGAGTGGACTAGCTCCTACGAGCAGTACTTC. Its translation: CASSSEWTSSYEQYF. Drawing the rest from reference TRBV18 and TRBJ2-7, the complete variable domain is NAGVMQNPRHLVRRRGQEARLRCSPMKGHSHVYWYRQLPEEGLKFMVYLQKENIIDESGMPKERFSAEFPKEGPSILRIQQVVRGDSAAYFCASSSEWTSSYEQYFGPGTRLTVT.

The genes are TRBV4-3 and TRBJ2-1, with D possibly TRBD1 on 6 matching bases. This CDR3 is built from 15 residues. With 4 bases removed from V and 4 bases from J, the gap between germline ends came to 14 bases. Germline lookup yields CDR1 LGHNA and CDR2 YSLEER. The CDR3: CASSPGAGTYNEQFF. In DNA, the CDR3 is TGCGCCAGCAGCCCTGGGGCCGGGACATACAATGAGCAGTTCTTC.

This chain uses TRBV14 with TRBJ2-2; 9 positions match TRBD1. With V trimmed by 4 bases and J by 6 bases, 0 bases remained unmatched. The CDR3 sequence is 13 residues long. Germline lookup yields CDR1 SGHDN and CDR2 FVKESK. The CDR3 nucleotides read TGTGCCAGCAGCCGACAGGGGGCCGGGGAGCTGTTTTTT. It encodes CASSRQGAGELFF. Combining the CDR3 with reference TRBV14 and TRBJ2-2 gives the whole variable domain EAGVTQFPSHSVIEKGQTVTLRCDPISGHDNLYWYRRVMGKEIKFLLHFVKESKQDESGMPNNRFLAERTGGTYSTLKVQPAELEDSGVYFCASSRQGAGELFFGEGSRLTVL.

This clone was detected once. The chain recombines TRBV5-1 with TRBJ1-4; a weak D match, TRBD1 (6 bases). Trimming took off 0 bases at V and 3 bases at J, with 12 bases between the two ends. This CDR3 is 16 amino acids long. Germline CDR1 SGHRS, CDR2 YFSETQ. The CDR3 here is CASSLGQARANEKLFF. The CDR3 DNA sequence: TGCGCCAGCAGCTTGGGACAGGCCAGGGCTAATGAAAAACTGTTTTTT. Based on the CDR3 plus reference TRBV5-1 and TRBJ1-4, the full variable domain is KAGVTQTPRYLIKTRGQQVTLSCSPISGHRSVSWYQQTPGQGLQFLFEYFSETQRNKGNFPGRFSGRQFSNSRSEMNVSTLELGDSALYLCASSLGQARANEKLFFGSGTQLSVL.

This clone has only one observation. The CDR3 protein is CASSPETANYGYTF. CDR3 DNA: TGTGCCAGCAGCCCTGAGACAGCTAACTATGGCTACACCTTC. The rearrangement uses TRBV7-2 and TRBJ1-2, with a tentative D call TRBD1 (5 bases). V lost 5 bases, J lost 0 bases, and 10 bases lay in between. The CDR3 consists of 14 residues. The V gene's germline CDR1 is SGHTA and CDR2 FQGNSA.

CDR3 sequence (DNA): TGTGCCAGCCGGGTCGGGACCGGACTAGGACAAGAGACCCAGTACTTC. Translating gives CASRVGTGLGQETQYF. J is TRBJ2-5 and V is TRBV7-9; 7 nucleotides align to TRBD2. Germline CDR1 SEHNR, CDR2 FQNEAQ (reference sequence). The CDR3 has 16 amino acids. Trimming removed 8 bases from V and 2 bases from J; junction bases left unmatched: 14.

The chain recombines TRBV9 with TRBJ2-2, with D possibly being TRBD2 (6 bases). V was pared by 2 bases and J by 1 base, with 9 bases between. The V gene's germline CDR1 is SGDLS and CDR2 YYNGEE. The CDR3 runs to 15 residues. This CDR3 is CASSVRTMNTGELFF. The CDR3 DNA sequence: TGTGCCAGCAGCGTCAGGACTATGAACACCGGGGAGCTGTTTTTT.

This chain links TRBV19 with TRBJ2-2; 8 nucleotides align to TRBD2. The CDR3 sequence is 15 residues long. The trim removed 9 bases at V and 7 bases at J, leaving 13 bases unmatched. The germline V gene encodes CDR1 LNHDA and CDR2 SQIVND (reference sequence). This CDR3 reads CASFAGTRGVGELFF. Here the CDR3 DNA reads TGTGCCAGCTTTGCCGGGACTAGAGGGGTCGGGGAGCTGTTTTTT.